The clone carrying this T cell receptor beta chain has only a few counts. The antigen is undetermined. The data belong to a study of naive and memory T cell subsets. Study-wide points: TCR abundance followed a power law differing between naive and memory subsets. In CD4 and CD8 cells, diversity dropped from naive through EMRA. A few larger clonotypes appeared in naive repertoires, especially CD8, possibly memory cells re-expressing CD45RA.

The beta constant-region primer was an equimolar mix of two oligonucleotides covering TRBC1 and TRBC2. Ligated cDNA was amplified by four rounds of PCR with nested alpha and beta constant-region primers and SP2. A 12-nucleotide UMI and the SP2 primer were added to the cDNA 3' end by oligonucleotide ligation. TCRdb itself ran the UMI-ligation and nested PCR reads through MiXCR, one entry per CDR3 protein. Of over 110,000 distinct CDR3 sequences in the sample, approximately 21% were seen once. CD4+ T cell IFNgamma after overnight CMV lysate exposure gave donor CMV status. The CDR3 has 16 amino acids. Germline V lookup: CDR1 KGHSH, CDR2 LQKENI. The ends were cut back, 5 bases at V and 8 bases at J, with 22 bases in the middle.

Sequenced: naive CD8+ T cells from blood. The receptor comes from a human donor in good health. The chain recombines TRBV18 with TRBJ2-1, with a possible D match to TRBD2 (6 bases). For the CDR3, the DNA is TGTGCCAGCTCAGCCACAACTAGCCCGGGTAGGGATGAGCAGTTCTTC. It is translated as CASSATTSPGRDEQFF.